This T cell receptor beta chain originates from a study of radiotherapy plus CTLA-4 blockade in lung cancer. Study details: Across the patients, objective responses occurred in more than 15%, and disease control in 30% to 35%. Study results and caveats: Subsequent to radiotherapy plus ipilimumab, tumor-derived TCR clones underwent expansion in blood. Reportedly, early blood T cell clone dynamics best predicted response, with interferon-beta.

Germline loops: CDR1 MDHEN, CDR2 SYDVKM. This CDR3 region has 14 residues. The data were produced by immunoSEQ multiplex PCR, yet TCRdb's version contains in-frame clones alone and is incomplete. The sample yields fewer than 95,000 clones, under 90% seen once. To note about this clone: What it binds is unknown. Its ends do not fully match the called genes, so a read error is possible.

Focal radiation with ipilimumab CTLA-4 blockade was given to patients with chemo-refractory metastatic non-small-cell lung cancer. The V call is TRBV28, the J call TRBJ1-2, with D maybe TRBD1 (6 bases). The material sequenced was peripheral blood, taken from a patient treated with radiotherapy plus ipilimumab. The origin of this receptor is a human donor with non-small cell lung cancer who had stable disease on radiotherapy plus ipilimumab. The CDR3 sequence is CARRPGGGGYGYTF. DNA for the CDR3: TGTGCCCGCAGACCGGGGGGCGGGGGCTATGGCTACACCTTC.